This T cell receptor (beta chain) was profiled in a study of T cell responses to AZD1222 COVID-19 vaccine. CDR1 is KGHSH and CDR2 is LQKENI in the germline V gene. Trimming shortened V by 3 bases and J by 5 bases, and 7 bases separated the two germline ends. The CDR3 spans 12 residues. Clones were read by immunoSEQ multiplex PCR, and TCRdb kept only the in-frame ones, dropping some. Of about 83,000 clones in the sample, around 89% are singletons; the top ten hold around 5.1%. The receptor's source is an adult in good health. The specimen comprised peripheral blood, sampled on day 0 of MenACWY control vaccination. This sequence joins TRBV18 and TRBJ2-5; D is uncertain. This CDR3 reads CASSPSEETQYF. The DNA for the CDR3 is TGTGCCAGCTCACCCTCGGAGGAGACCCAGTACTTC.